This T cell receptor (beta chain) was recovered during a study of blood T cell repertoires in COVID-19. As for the study in general: PBMCs, B-cell-depleted T cells, or T cells were the source of the cDNA or gDNA that made up the material.

V lost 3 bases and J 4 bases, leaving 6 bases between the germline ends. Germline CDR1 reads MNHNS; CDR2 reads SASEGT. This CDR3 is 12 amino acids long. Repertoires were generated with immunoSEQ multiplex PCR, while TCRdb's copy carries only in-frame clones and drops some. The sample consists of around 300,000 clones, 75% to 90% of them appearing once. The sample consisted of peripheral blood. The chain couples TRBV6-1 to TRBJ1-2; D remains ambiguous. The receptor's source is a woman aged 40 to 55 with acute or convalescent COVID-19. CDR3 protein: CASSDSIYGYTF. The CDR3, as DNA: TGTGCCAGCAGTGATAGTATCTATGGCTACACCTTC.